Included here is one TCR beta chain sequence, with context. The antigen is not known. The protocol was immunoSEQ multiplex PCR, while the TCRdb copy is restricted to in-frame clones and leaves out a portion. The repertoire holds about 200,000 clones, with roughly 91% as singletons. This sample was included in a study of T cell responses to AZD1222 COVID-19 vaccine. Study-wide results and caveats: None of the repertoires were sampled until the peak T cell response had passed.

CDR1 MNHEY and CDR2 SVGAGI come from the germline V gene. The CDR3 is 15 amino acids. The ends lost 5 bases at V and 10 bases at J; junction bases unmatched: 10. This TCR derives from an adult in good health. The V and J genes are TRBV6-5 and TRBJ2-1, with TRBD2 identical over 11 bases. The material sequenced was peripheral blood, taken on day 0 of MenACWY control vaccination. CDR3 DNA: TGTGCCAGCAGTAGACTAGCGGGGACGGAAGGAGAGCAGTTCTTC. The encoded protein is CASSRLAGTEGEQFF.